These 5 T cell receptor beta chains share one sample of origin, sequenced in a study of blood T cell repertoires in COVID-19 (dated by TCRdb to the early 2020s). Receptors were amplified or captured by the immunoSEQ multiplex PCR assay. TCRdb retrieved this table from immuneACCESS and kept in-frame rearrangements only. Not all clones are present; in checked studies, unresolved V genes account for under half, and no reason is known for the remainder. The sample yields approximately 220,000 clones; roughly 84% were counted once. Of the sample, roughly 5% falls within the top ten clones. Sequenced: peripheral blood. Receptors were obtained from a woman aged 55-75 years who had recovered from COVID-19.

The CDR3 region is CASSLQGRGTEAFF. The DNA of the CDR3 is TGTGCCAGCAGTTTACAGGGGCGAGGAACTGAAGCTTTCTTT. The chain is built from TRBV6-5 and TRBJ1-1; TRBD1 matches 7 bases. The J segment lost 5 bases and the V segment lost 4 bases, leaving 7 bases of the junction unmatched. Germline-derived CDR1 and CDR2 are MNHEY and SVGAGI. The CDR3 contains 14 residues.

The V gene is TRBV5-1, the J gene TRBJ2-2, with D perhaps TRBD1 (6 bases). Deletions cut 5 bases from V and 7 bases from J, with 21 bases between. This CDR3 spans 16 amino acids. In germline, CDR1 is SGHRS, CDR2 YFSETQ. CDR3 residues: CASSSGSRGLSGELFF. DNA for the CDR3: TGCGCCAGCAGTTCCGGATCCAGGGGCTTGAGCGGGGAGCTGTTTTTT.

The chain employs TRBV6-2 or TRBV6-3 and TRBJ1-2; 8 bases agree with TRBD1. Germline loops: CDR1 MNHEY, CDR2 SVGEGT. After removal of 7 bases from V and 5 bases from J, the junction contained 12 bases not matched to a gene. The CDR3 spans 15 residues. CDR3 amino acids: CASNPRGRGHYGYTF. CDR3 DNA sequence: TGTGCCAGCAACCCCAGGGGCAGGGGGCATTATGGCTACACCTTC.

This chain connects TRBV30 to TRBJ1-2; the match to TRBD1 covers 10 bases. Germline V gives CDR1 GTSNPN, CDR2 SVGIG (reference sequence). The CDR3 spans 14 residues. The J segment lost 3 bases and the V segment lost 4 bases, leaving 5 bases of the junction unmatched. CDR3 in amino acids: CAWTPGTGDYGYTF. DNA of the CDR3: TGTGCCTGGACACCCGGGACAGGGGACTATGGCTACACCTTC.

V usage is TRBV7-9 and J usage is TRBJ1-1; D remains ambiguous. V was clipped by 5 bases and J by 7 bases, with 14 bases between them. CDR3 size: 13 residues. In germline, CDR1 is SEHNR, CDR2 FQNEAQ (reference sequence). The CDR3 DNA is TGTGCCAGCAGCCCCCGAGAAATTCGTGAAGCTTTCTTT. It encodes CASSPREIREAFF.